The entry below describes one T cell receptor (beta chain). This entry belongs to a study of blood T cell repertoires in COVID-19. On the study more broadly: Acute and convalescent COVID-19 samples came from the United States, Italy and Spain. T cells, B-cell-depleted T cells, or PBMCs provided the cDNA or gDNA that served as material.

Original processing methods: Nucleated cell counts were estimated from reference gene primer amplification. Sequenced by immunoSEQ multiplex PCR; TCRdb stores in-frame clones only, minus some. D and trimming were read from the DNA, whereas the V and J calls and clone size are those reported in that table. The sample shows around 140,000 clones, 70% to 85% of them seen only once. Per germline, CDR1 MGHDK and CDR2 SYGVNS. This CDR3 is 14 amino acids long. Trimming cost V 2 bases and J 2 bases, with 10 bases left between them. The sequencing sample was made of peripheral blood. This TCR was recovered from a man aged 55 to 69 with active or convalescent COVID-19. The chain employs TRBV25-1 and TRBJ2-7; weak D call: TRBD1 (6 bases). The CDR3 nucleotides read TGTGCCAGCAGTGAAGAACAGGGAGCCTACGAGCAGTACTTC. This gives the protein CASSEEQGAYEQYF.